This T cell receptor beta chain comes out of a study of graft-versus-host responses after intestinal transplantation. This clone was seen a few times. Its antigen is as yet unknown. Whole-study findings and limits: Allograft graft-versus-host to host-versus-graft clonal ratios ran high in patients with graft-donor T cell macrochimerism. With peak circulating GvH clone levels came an association with early post-transplant HvG declines. GvH clones appeared in recipient marrow, some first in ileum or blood.

The method was immunoSEQ multiplex PCR; TCRdb's version includes in-frame clones alone and lacks a portion of them. This sample has tens of thousands of clones, with about 95% found just once. Germline CDR1 MNHNS, CDR2 SASEGT. With 7 bases clipped from V and 3 bases from J, the junction kept 11 bases outside the gene matches. The CDR3 has 15 amino acids. This specimen was unstimulated CD4+ T cells sorted from spleen or lymph node cells, taken before transplant. The sequence derives from a human donor who was the organ donor for an intestinal transplant. The chain combines TRBV6-1 with TRBJ2-7; 8 bases line up with TRBD2. The chain's CDR3 is CASTRTAGGHYEQYF. In DNA form, the CDR3 reads TGTGCCAGCACCAGGACGGCGGGGGGCCACTACGAGCAGTACTTC.